This T cell receptor (beta chain) was recovered during a study of blood T cell repertoires in COVID-19. Study in general: In each case, the material was cDNA or gDNA derived from T cells, B-cell-depleted T cells, or PBMCs.

TCRdb's table, derived via immunoSEQ multiplex PCR, lists solely in-frame clones and lacks some. The table has over 130,000 clones, about 88% seen once. This receptor was identified in a human donor with COVID-19, enrolled during active disease. The donor label of this sample is uncertain. The sequencing input was peripheral blood.

The CDR3 DNA follows: TGTGCCAGCAGCCAGACTAGCGGGGGGGATTTTGGCACAGATACGCAGTATTTT. As protein: CASSQTSGGDFGTDTQYF. The rearrangement joins TRBV7-3 to TRBJ2-3, with TRBD2 identical over 14 bases. The CDR3 has 18 amino acids. After removal of 5 bases from V and 1 base from J, the junction contained 8 bases not matched to a gene. Germline V gene sequence: CDR1 SGHTA, CDR2 FQGTGA.